This T cell receptor beta chain was documented in a study of OX40 agonist ivuxolimab in advanced cancers. Study-wide background: An agonistic anti-OX40 (CD134) antibody, ivuxolimab, was used to treat the patients. Every patient in dose escalation had hepatocellular carcinoma, melanoma, renal cell or head and neck cancer.

The study's findings and limits: At doses 0.1 to 3.0 mg/kg, CD4+ and CD8+ clones expanded.

Germline V lookup: CDR1 SGHTA, CDR2 FQGNSA. V was cut by 4 bases and J by 1 base, with 14 bases left in between. The CDR3 length is 15 residues. Profiled with immunoSEQ multiplex PCR; TCRdb holds only in-frame clones, not every one. Of tens of thousands of clones in the sample, roughly 80% are singletons; the top ten hold 0.8% to 1.1%. In the case of this clone: Its antigen is as yet unknown.

The sample here was CD4+ or CD8+ T cells sorted from blood, taken in a trial of the OX40 agonist ivuxolimab. The sequence was collected from an adult with an advanced solid tumor such as melanoma, head and neck, liver or kidney cancer. The gene calls are TRBV7-2 and TRBJ2-7, with D perhaps matching TRBD2 (7 bases). This CDR3 reads CASSSEGGVSYEQYF. CDR3 sequence (DNA): TGTGCCAGCAGCTCCGAGGGGGGGGTTTCCTACGAGCAGTACTTC.